The 14 T cell receptor beta chains below come from one sample, sequenced in a study of blood T cells in healthy people across ages. The second PCR ran about 6 to 12 cycles with a sample-barcoded 5' primer and J-beta primers. TCRdb passed the 5' RACE reads through MiXCR, listing each CDR3 protein once. The sample contains 2 million or so distinct CDR3 sequences, less than 50% of which appear only once. Sequences were obtained from blood. These receptors all come from a woman between 40 and 50 years old in good health.

This clonotype appeared many times. The rearrangement links TRBV20-1 to TRBJ2-7; D may correspond to TRBD1 or TRBD2 (5 bases each). Between the trimmed V and J ends, which lost 0 bases and 5 bases, there was a span of 14 bases. The CDR3 extends over 14 amino acids. The germline V gene encodes CDR1 DFQATT and CDR2 SNEGSKA (reference sequence). The CDR3, as DNA: TGCAGTGCTAGAGATCAGGGAGAGGTGAACGAGCAGTACTTC. Its protein is CSARDQGEVNEQYF.

The chain combines TRBV6-2 or TRBV6-3 with TRBJ1-5; no firm D call. There are 13 residues in the CDR3. Trimming removed 4 bases from V and 4 bases from J, with 8 bases in between. From germline, CDR1 is MNHEY and CDR2 SVGEGT. CDR3 in amino acids: CASSFWRNQPQHF. CDR3 nucleotides: TGTGCCAGCAGTTTCTGGAGGAATCAGCCCCAGCATTTT.

The rearrangement joins TRBV5-1 to TRBJ2-1, with a tentative D call TRBD1 (6 bases). From germline, CDR1 is SGHRS and CDR2 YFSETQ. The CDR3 totals 15 residues. With 3 bases removed from V and 0 bases from J, the gap between germline ends came to 10 bases. CDR3 sequence reads: CASSYQDSSYNEQFF. CDR3 coding DNA: TGCGCCAGCAGCTATCAGGACAGCTCCTACAATGAGCAGTTCTTC.

The chain is built from TRBV28 and TRBJ2-1, with 8 nucleotides matching TRBD1. Germline V lookup: CDR1 MDHEN, CDR2 SYDVKM. This CDR3 spans 14 amino acids. J gave up 10 bases and V 3 bases, and 8 bases lay outside the gene matches. CDR3 amino acids: CASSFRDRSDEQFF. For the CDR3, the DNA is TGTGCCAGCAGTTTTAGGGACAGGAGCGACGAGCAGTTCTTC. Together with reference TRBV28 and TRBJ2-1, the CDR3 gives the full variable domain: DVKVTQSSRYLVKRTGEKVFLECVQDMDHENMFWYRQDPGLGLRLIYFSYDVKMKEKGDIPEGYSVSREKKERFSLILESASTNQTSMYLCASSFRDRSDEQFFGPGTRLTVL.

This clonotype was detected only a few times. The chain has TRBV27 and TRBJ2-7; possibly TRBD2 for D (6 bases). The V gene's germline CDR1 is MNHEY and CDR2 SMNVEV (reference sequence). The CDR3 extends over 13 amino acids. The V gene lost 5 bases and the J gene lost 11 bases, with 19 bases spanning the gap. DNA of the CDR3: TGTGCCAGCAGTGCCCTTAGCCGTCCGGGAGAGTACTTC. Encoded protein: CASSALSRPGEYF.

The chain carries TRBV12-3 or TRBV12-4 and TRBJ2-1; 7 nucleotides agree with TRBD1. V was pared by 7 bases and J by 6 bases, with 12 bases of the junction left unmatched. The CDR3 has 15 amino acids. CDR3: CASTPSNRGSNEQFF. The DNA of the CDR3 is TGTGCCAGCACCCCCTCGAACAGGGGATCCAATGAGCAGTTCTTC.

The rearrangement links TRBV6-6 to TRBJ2-5, with D perhaps TRBD1 or TRBD2 (7 bases each). Trimming left V 7 bases short and J 11 bases short, with 26 bases between. The germline gives CDR1 MNHNY, CDR2 SVGAGI (reference sequence). This CDR3 comprises 15 residues. The CDR3 coding sequence is TGTGCCAGCACCAAGGGGGGGACAGCGATTAAAGAGCAGTACTTC. It translates to CASTKGGTAIKEQYF.

The rearrangement links TRBV4-1 to TRBJ2-5; 7 nucleotides match TRBD2. V was pared by 0 bases and J by 5 bases, with 9 bases of the junction left unmatched. Germline lookup yields CDR1 MGHRA and CDR2 YSYEKL. This CDR3 has 16 amino acids. The CDR3 sequence: CASSQEGLEAQETQYF. The CDR3 DNA is TGCGCCAGCAGCCAAGAAGGACTAGAAGCACAGGAGACCCAGTACTTC.

The chain employs TRBV14 and TRBJ1-4; D is uncertain. Trimming took 0 bases from V and 7 from J, leaving 12 bases between them. Germline V gives CDR1 SGHDN, CDR2 FVKESK. This CDR3 is 15 amino acids long. CDR3 sequence reads: CASSQEGLRSEKLFF. CDR3 DNA sequence: TGTGCCAGCAGCCAAGAGGGTCTCCGTAGTGAAAAACTGTTTTTT. The full variable domain, with the rest looked up from reference TRBV14 and TRBJ1-4, is EAGVTQFPSHSVIEKGQTVTLRCDPISGHDNLYWYRRVMGKEIKFLLHFVKESKQDESGMPNNRFLAERTGGTYSTLKVQPAELEDSGVYFCASSQEGLRSEKLFFGSGTQLSVL.

The J gene is TRBJ2-1, the V gene TRBV19; 14 nucleotides line up with TRBD2. Looked up from germline, CDR1 is LNHDA and CDR2 is SQIVND (reference sequence). The CDR3 consists of 17 residues. V lost 6 bases and J lost 4; bases outside the gene matches: 8. The CDR3 protein is CASSTGTSGGLYNEQFF. CDR3 bases: TGTGCCAGTAGCACCGGGACTAGCGGGGGCCTTTACAATGAGCAGTTCTTC.

There are a few counts of this clonotype. This sequence joins TRBV7-2 and TRBJ2-6; no clear D gene. V was shortened by 5 bases and J by 2 bases, with 7 bases between the two germline ends. The CDR3 runs to 14 residues. Germline CDR1 is SGHTA and CDR2 is FQGNSA. The CDR3 region has the DNA TGTGCCAGCAGCATCGGTGCTGGGGCCAACGTCCTGACTTTC. This encodes CASSIGAGANVLTF. Full variable domain (missing parts from reference TRBV7-2 and TRBJ2-6): GAGVSQSPSNKVTEKGKDVELRCDPISGHTALYWYRQSLGQGLEFLIYFQGNSAPDKSGLPSDRFSAERTGGSVSTLTIQRTQQEDSAVYLCASSIGAGANVLTFGAGSRLTVL.

Regarding this clonotype: At one of its ends the junction is not consistent with the germline gene, which may arise from a read error. This rearrangement joins TRBV5-1 to TRBJ2-3, with a possible D match to TRBD2 (5 bases). Germline CDR1 reads SGHRS; CDR2 reads YFSETQ. The CDR3 contains 14 residues. Here the CDR3 DNA reads TGCGCCAACAGCTTGGAGAGGGACACAGATACGCAGTATTTT. It is translated as CANSLERDTDTQYF.

This chain links TRBV20-1 with TRBJ2-7; TRBD1 or TRBD2 may be the D gene (5 bases each). The V gene's germline CDR1 is DFQATT and CDR2 SNEGSKA (reference sequence). Trimming took 0 bases from V and 2 from J, leaving 11 bases between them. This CDR3 contains 14 residues. DNA for the CDR3: TGCAGTGCTAGAGATGAGCGGACAACCTACGAGCAGTACTTC. Protein: CSARDERTTYEQYF.

The J gene is TRBJ2-3, the V gene TRBV20-1; a weak D match, TRBD2 (7 bases). The length of the CDR3 is 14 residues. CDR1 is DFQATT and CDR2 is SNEGSKA in the germline V gene (reference sequence). Trimming cost V 6 bases and J 6 bases, with 19 bases left between them. Written as DNA, the CDR3 is TGCAGTGCCGAGAGAGGGAAGGGGGGGGATACGCAGTATTTT. Protein: CSAERGKGGDTQYF.